A selection of T cell receptor beta chains follows, all from one sample in a study of regulatory T cells in long-lasting Graves disease. TCRdb analysed the multiplex PCR reads with MiXCR anew, one entry per CDR3 protein. The top ten hold roughly a fifth of the sample, which has approximately 390,000 distinct CDR3 sequences, about 16% seen once. These same data were also listed under a study on T cells in Graves' hyperthyroidism and ophthalmopathy.

This sample comprised peripheral blood mononuclear cells (PBMCs), obtained at new diagnosis, from a patient treated with antithyroid drugs. These receptors originate from a woman younger than 30 with Graves disease. Each CDR3 is given without its conserved first and last residue. Each record gives: V gene, J gene, clone size, CDR3 protein. Some rows mark clone size as missing; the rest say once, few, many or name a class of expanded clone.

V: TRBV5-1
J: TRBJ1-3
size: many
CDR3: ASSLERAAGNTIY

V: TRBV6-5
J: TRBJ2-5
size: .
CDR3: ASSYLGQGAPETQY

V: TRBV2
J: TRBJ2-5
size: many
CDR3: ASSEALPY

V: TRBV29-1
J: TRBJ1-1
size: .
CDR3: SVGPAEAF

V: TRBV19
J: TRBJ1-5
size: .
CDR3: ASRLSGLSPNQPQH

V: TRBV5-1
J: TRBJ2-7
size: many
CDR3: ASSLGHSSYEQY

V: TRBV7-9
J: TRBJ2-4
size: many
CDR3: ARRYETSGDQAKNIQY

V: TRBV7-9
J: TRBJ2-3
size: .
CDR3: ASSPRDRGPDTQY

V: TRBV2
J: TRBJ2-7
size: many
CDR3: ASSIGTYEQY

V: TRBV20-1
J: TRBJ2-7
size: many
CDR3: SAKPGTGRANYEQY

V: TRBV9
J: TRBJ1-1
size: few
CDR3: ASSVGAGQGSSEAF

V: TRBV6-2/TRBV6-3
J: TRBJ1-3
size: .
CDR3: ASIWLQGTVGSGNTIY

V: TRBV5-1
J: TRBJ2-1
size: .
CDR3: ASSLAGGTQLDEQF

V: TRBV6-1
J: TRBJ1-1
size: .
CDR3: ASSEQGLFEAF

V: TRBV3-1
J: TRBJ1-5
size: many
CDR3: ASSRDGQNQPQH

V: TRBV4-1
J: TRBJ1-5
size: .
CDR3: ASSQAPLAGQPQH

V: TRBV6-5
J: TRBJ2-1
size: many
CDR3: ASSYASGGAGEQF

V: TRBV19
J: TRBJ2-3
size: .
CDR3: ASRLSSGRADTQY

V: TRBV11-2
J: TRBJ2-2
size: many
CDR3: ASSLVPGGLGSTGELF

V: TRBV11-2
J: TRBJ2-7
size: many
CDR3: ASSLGGSSYEQY

V: TRBV4-1
J: TRBJ1-5
size: .
CDR3: ASSLEGIGRLTTNQPQH

V: TRBV11-2
J: TRBJ2-1
size: many
CDR3: ASSLDGYGNSYNEQF

V: TRBV6-6
J: TRBJ2-1
size: many
CDR3: ASSYSTSGSGPQF

V: TRBV9
J: TRBJ1-1
size: many
CDR3: ASSTRGGPFTEAF

V: TRBV11-2
J: TRBJ2-1
size: .
CDR3: ASSLERGGSYNEQF

V: TRBV6-1
J: TRBJ2-5
size: .
CDR3: ASSGTVGETQY

V: TRBV7-9
J: TRBJ2-1
size: few
CDR3: ASSARLGRGVGGDEQF

V: TRBV27
J: TRBJ1-2
size: .
CDR3: ASSQQGFAYGYT

V: TRBV12-3/TRBV12-4
J: TRBJ2-2
size: .
CDR3: ASSFRLPNTGELF

V: TRBV5-1
J: TRBJ2-2
size: few
CDR3: ASSTAPTSGTGELF

V: TRBV12-3/TRBV12-4
J: TRBJ1-4
size: many
CDR3: ASSTTLANEKLF

V: TRBV3-1
J: TRBJ2-1
size: many
CDR3: ASSQDGVTSEVL

V: TRBV3-1
J: TRBJ1-1
size: many
CDR3: ASTSSLNTEAF

V: TRBV3-1
J: TRBJ1-6
size: .
CDR3: ASSQVKGNSPLH

V: TRBV27
J: TRBJ2-1
size: .
CDR3: ASSPGTGGRNEQF

V: TRBV2
J: TRBJ2-3
size: many
CDR3: AKGGTDTQY

V: TRBV6-2/TRBV6-3
J: TRBJ1-2
size: many
CDR3: ASSYSGQANYGYT

V: TRBV10-3
J: TRBJ2-3
size: many
CDR3: AISSSTTDTQY

V: TRBV5-8
J: TRBJ2-7
size: .
CDR3: ASGLAGGYEQY

V: TRBV10-3
J: TRBJ2-3
size: .
CDR3: ASRGQSSSHTQY

V: TRBV28
J: TRBJ2-3
size: many
CDR3: ASSPRLAGGADTQY

V: TRBV11-2
J: TRBJ1-1
size: many
CDR3: ASSFTSTEAF

V: TRBV5-1
J: TRBJ1-6
size: .
CDR3: ASSLEGGPTPLH

V: TRBV6-5
J: TRBJ2-1
size: few
CDR3: ASSSKREPYNEQF

V: TRBV15
J: TRBJ2-1
size: .
CDR3: ATSRRPLGSNEQF

V: TRBV10-2
J: TRBJ2-3
size: .
CDR3: ASRTATGGDTQY

V: TRBV6-1
J: TRBJ1-6
size: .
CDR3: ASSEAGPSYNSPLH

V: TRBV28
J: TRBJ2-7
size: .
CDR3: ASSSTGGSSYEQY

V: TRBV19
J: TRBJ2-7
size: many
CDR3: ASSRGTDSYEQY

V: TRBV7-8
J: TRBJ1-6
size: few
CDR3: ASSLVIGGTLNSPLH

V: TRBV27
J: TRBJ2-3
size: few
CDR3: ASSLRADRPSTDTQY

V: TRBV20-1
J: TRBJ1-1
size: .
CDR3: SARDLGGAVMNTEAF

V: TRBV20-1
J: TRBJ2-1
size: many
CDR3: SARARRLAYNEQF

V: TRBV15
J: TRBJ2-2
size: .
CDR3: ATRQGTNTGELF

V: TRBV20-1
J: TRBJ2-7
size: many
CDR3: SARDPIRDYEQY

V: TRBV28
J: TRBJ1-5
size: .
CDR3: ASSLDRASGQPQH

V: TRBV18
J: TRBJ2-1
size: .
CDR3: ASSTPFTAGGPGTSGSTGQF